This T cell receptor beta chain was sequenced in a study of cytomegalovirus exposure and HLA in healthy donors. PCR used 60 Vbeta primers and 13 Jbeta primers. TCRdb's copy holds only in-frame clones and misses some; the assay was immunoSEQ multiplex PCR. This table holds 140,000 to 150,000 clones, roughly 80% found once. V gave up 5 bases and J gave up 7 bases; unmatched junction bases: 4. The V gene's germline CDR1 is MNHEY and CDR2 SVGAGI. The CDR3 length is 13 residues. As to this clone: Its target is unknown.

Whole-study findings and limits: Roughly uniform depth of sequencing across donors was assumed in presence/absence analyses. Fewer N-insertions (relative to the approximately 700-donor mean) were reportedly seen in an Asian-associated ancestry cluster in a later analysis.

This TCR derives from a woman aged 40 to 55 in good health and CMV-seronegative. The chain joins TRBV6-5 to TRBJ2-7; 11 bases are a match to TRBD2. The sample was PBMCs. CDR3 DNA: TGTGCCAGCAGTCAGGGACTAGCGGCTGAGCAGTACTTC. The encoded protein is CASSQGLAAEQYF.